A single sample gave rise to the 22 T cell receptor beta chains below, sequenced in a study of T-cell reconstitution after alpha-beta-depleted transplantation in children. Study-wide points: At around two months after transplant, the alpha-beta T cells were reportedly derived from several hundred expanded clones that came from non-depleted graft cells.

These receptors' antigens are unknown. Preparation of the TCRbeta library involved a method that used unique molecular identifiers. One entry per CDR3 protein, called by TCRdb with MiXCR from the PCR reads. The sample contains fewer than 35,000 distinct CDR3 sequences, around 6% of which appear only once. The sequencing here drew on peripheral blood, taken 60 days after TCRalphabeta/CD19-depleted stem cell transplant. The receptors come from a child under three years old who had a stem cell transplant for acute myeloid leukemia, so the T cells may come from the graft donor.

In its sample, this clonotype was seen many times. The J gene is TRBJ2-1, the V gene TRBV9, with 10 bases identical to TRBD2. The CDR3 sequence is 14 residues long. The V gene's germline CDR1 is SGDLS and CDR2 YYNGEE. V gave up 4 bases and J gave up 8 bases; unmatched junction bases: 6. The chain's CDR3 is CASSPASGSYEQFF. CDR3 coding DNA: TGTGCCAGCAGCCCCGCTAGCGGGAGTTATGAGCAGTTCTTC.

This clonotype was recorded at least ten times. The chain combines TRBV7-8 with TRBJ2-7; D is undetermined. V was pared by 5 bases and J by 4 bases, with 9 bases between. CDR1 SGHVS and CDR2 FQNEAQ come from the germline V gene. This CDR3 contains 12 residues. The CDR3, as DNA: TGTGCCAGCAGCACTCCCCCGTACGAGCAGTACTTC. This translates into CASSTPPYEQYF.

This clonotype was observed at least ten times. This CDR3 reads CASSSGSNNQPQHF. CDR3 sequence (DNA): TGTGCCAGTTCGTCAGGATCCAATAATCAGCCCCAGCATTTT. This sequence joins TRBV7-9 and TRBJ1-5, with unresolved D. V was cut by 9 bases and J by 4 bases, with 16 bases left in between. The CDR3 covers 14 residues. Germline V gives CDR1 SEHNR, CDR2 FQNEAQ (reference sequence).

This clonotype was counted ten times or more. The chain uses TRBV24-1 and TRBJ2-5; D is unclear. Looked up from germline, CDR1 is KGHDR and CDR2 is SFDVKD. Trimming shortened V by 0 bases and J by 4 bases, and 8 bases separated the two germline ends. This CDR3 comprises 14 residues. The CDR3: CATSDLTLGETQYF. The CDR3, as DNA: TGTGCCACCAGTGATTTGACCTTGGGAGAGACCCAGTACTTC.

CDR3 sequence (DNA): TGTGCCAGCAGCTCCGGGACTAGCGGGCCAGAGCAGTACTTC. Translation gives CASSSGTSGPEQYF. The chain employs TRBV7-9 and TRBJ2-7, with 12 bases aligning to TRBD2. In germline, CDR1 is SEHNR, CDR2 FQNEAQ (reference sequence). The CDR3 spans 14 residues. V shed 4 bases and J 7 bases; nucleotides not matched to a gene: 5.

This clonotype was seen only a few times. The chain couples TRBV7-9 to TRBJ2-5, with D possibly matching TRBD2 (5 bases). The germline V and J ends were trimmed by 1 base and 5 bases, with 14 bases remaining between them. The CDR3 totals 15 residues. Looked up from germline, CDR1 is SEHNR and CDR2 is FQNEAQ (reference sequence). The CDR3 spells CASSLEGRSGETQYF. The CDR3 DNA reads as TGTGCCAGCAGCTTAGAAGGCAGGAGCGGCGAGACCCAGTACTTC.

This clonotype was detected many times. The chain combines TRBV7-8 with TRBJ2-3; the D is unclear. Germline CDR1 reads SGHVS; CDR2 reads FQNEAQ. V lost 4 bases, J lost 3 bases, and 5 bases lay in between. The CDR3 has 12 amino acids. The CDR3 DNA follows: TGTGCCAGCAGCTATCCGACAGATACGCAGTATTTT. Protein: CASSYPTDTQYF.

This clonotype was seen repeatedly, ten times or more. The gene calls are TRBV28 and TRBJ2-7; TRBD2 is a possible D gene (6 bases). This CDR3 region has 14 residues. Trimming shortened V by 3 bases and J by 5 bases, and 14 bases separated the two germline ends. Germline V gene lookup returns CDR1 MDHEN and CDR2 SYDVKM. DNA for the CDR3: TGTGCCAGCAGTTTCGGGACTCCCGGTGACGAGCAGTACTTC. Translating gives CASSFGTPGDEQYF. Combining the CDR3 with reference TRBV28 and TRBJ2-7 gives the whole variable domain DVKVTQSSRYLVKRTGEKVFLECVQDMDHENMFWYRQDPGLGLRLIYFSYDVKMKEKGDIPEGYSVSREKKERFSLILESASTNQTSMYLCASSFGTPGDEQYFGPGTRLTVT.

This clonotype occurred many times. The chain recombines TRBV30 with TRBJ2-1; 7 nucleotides align to TRBD2. Germline CDR1 and CDR2: GTSNPN and SVGIG (reference sequence). J gave up 6 bases and V 0 bases, and 8 bases lay outside the gene matches. CDR3 length: 15 amino acids. The CDR3 reads CAWSVKAGRGNEQFF. CDR3 nucleotide sequence: TGTGCCTGGAGTGTAAAGGCAGGGAGGGGCAATGAGCAGTTCTTC.

This clonotype occurred many times. The chain employs TRBV6-6 and TRBJ1-5; D is undetermined. The V gene's germline CDR1 is MNHNY and CDR2 SVGAGI (reference sequence). Trimming stripped 2 bases from V and 12 bases from J, with 5 bases between. This CDR3 spans 10 amino acids. The CDR3 protein is CASSYERQHF. DNA for the CDR3: TGTGCCAGCAGTTACGAACGCCAGCATTTT.

This clonotype was seen many times. CDR3 in DNA: TGTGCCAGCAGCTTAGCGTACAGGGGGAACGAGCAGTACTTC. Translating gives CASSLAYRGNEQYF. V and J are TRBV7-2 and TRBJ2-7, with 8 bases aligning to TRBD1. Germline trimming cut 0 bases from V and 5 bases from J; bases unmatched to any gene: 3. This CDR3 contains 14 residues. Germline V gene data show CDR1 as SGHTA and CDR2 as FQGNSA.

This clonotype was observed many times. The chain is built from TRBV6-2 or TRBV6-3 and TRBJ1-2; D not resolved. The CDR3 runs to 16 residues. V dropped 5 bases and J dropped 3 bases, with 19 bases sitting between them. The germline V gene encodes CDR1 MNHEY and CDR2 SVGEGT. The CDR3 DNA reads as TGTGCCAGCAGTCCCGGACGCGGAACCCGACACTATGGCTACACCTTC. This gives the protein CASSPGRGTRHYGYTF.

This clonotype was observed at least ten times. The chain has TRBV16 and TRBJ2-7; D call uncertain. CDR3 length: 14 amino acids. Looked up from germline, CDR1 is KGHSY and CDR2 is FQNENV. The V gene lost 2 bases and the J gene lost 3 bases, with 11 bases spanning the gap. CDR3 DNA: TGTGCCAGCAGCCAAGGGGTATACGGCTACGAGCAGTACTTC. Its protein is CASSQGVYGYEQYF.

At least ten counts were recorded for this clonotype. The chain couples TRBV5-5 to TRBJ1-2; TRBD1 is a possible D gene (6 bases). The CDR3 consists of 15 residues. The V gene lost 1 base and the J gene lost 7 bases, with 17 bases spanning the gap. Germline lookup yields CDR1 SGHKS and CDR2 YYEKEE (reference sequence). The CDR3 protein is CASSLHGTPKGGYTF. As DNA, the CDR3 is TGTGCCAGCAGCTTGCATGGGACACCCAAGGGTGGCTACACCTTC.

The gene calls are TRBV11-1 and TRBJ2-5; 8 bases are a match to TRBD1. Germline CDR1 reads SGHAT; CDR2 reads FQDESV (reference sequence). The V gene end was trimmed by 3 bases and the J gene end by 1 base; junction bases not matched to a gene: 16. The CDR3 consists of 19 residues. DNA for the CDR3: TGTGCCAGCAGCTTCGGGCCTCATATTACGGGACAGGTCCAAGAGACCCAGTACTTC. Translation: CASSFGPHITGQVQETQYF.

This clonotype was seen many times. CDR3 coding DNA: TGTGCCACCAGTGATTCCCTAGCGGGAGTCAACAATGAGCAGTTCTTC. Its protein is CATSDSLAGVNNEQFF. The chain has TRBV24-1 and TRBJ2-1, with 10 bases that match TRBD2. This CDR3 is built from 16 residues. V trimming: 2 bases; J trimming: 5 bases; junction bases outside the gene matches: 5. Germline CDR1 KGHDR, CDR2 SFDVKD.

Many counts were recorded for this clonotype. The J gene is TRBJ2-5, the V gene TRBV7-9, with D perhaps TRBD1 (8 bases). The V end was cut by 9 bases, the J end by 5 bases, with 19 bases between. The CDR3 contains 14 residues. Germline assignment: CDR1 SEHNR and CDR2 FQNEAQ (reference sequence). Here the CDR3 reads CASQGAGESETQYF. The CDR3, as DNA: TGTGCCAGTCAGGGGGCGGGGGAGTCGGAGACCCAGTACTTC.

As to this clonotype: Its ends do not fully match the called genes, so a read error is possible. This rearrangement joins TRBV20-1 to TRBJ1-5; maybe TRBD1 (5 bases). Germline CDR1 and CDR2: DFQATT and SNEGSKA (reference sequence). The CDR3 runs to 13 residues. CDR3 region: CSARGGSNLPQHF. CDR3 bases: TGCAGTGCTAGGGGGGGTAGCAATCTGCCCCAGCATTTT.

This clonotype has at least ten counts. The chain joins TRBV6-5 to TRBJ1-2; 7 positions match TRBD1. Per germline, CDR1 MNHEY and CDR2 SVGAGI. The CDR3 contains 14 residues. V dropped 0 bases and J dropped 2; count of bases not matched to a gene: 0. The CDR3 sequence is CASSYSQGNYGYTF. The CDR3 DNA is TGTGCCAGCAGTTACTCACAGGGGAACTATGGCTACACCTTC.

This clonotype showed up many times. The chain uses TRBV7-9 and TRBJ1-5; weak D call: TRBD1 (6 bases). The CDR3 covers 15 residues. Germline V CDR1 and CDR2: SEHNR, FQNEAQ (reference sequence). The V gene lost 3 bases and the J gene lost 0 bases, with 9 bases spanning the gap. CDR3 nucleotide sequence: TGTGCCAGCAGCTTTACAGGGTATAGCAATCAGCCCCAGCATTTT. This translates into CASSFTGYSNQPQHF.

This clonotype was observed many times. The V gene is TRBV11-2, the J gene TRBJ2-3; D possibly matches TRBD1 or TRBD2 (5 bases each). CDR1 is SGHAT, CDR2 FQNNGV, per germline. The CDR3 totals 18 residues. The V gene lost 3 bases and the J gene lost 0 bases, with 19 bases spanning the gap. The CDR3 sequence is CASSFDPSGRKSTDTQYF. CDR3 coding DNA: TGTGCCAGCAGCTTCGACCCTTCGGGGCGGAAGAGCACAGATACGCAGTATTTT. The whole variable domain, remainder taken from reference TRBV11-2 and TRBJ2-3, is EAGVAQSPRYKIIEKRQSVAFWCNPISGHATLYWYQQILGQGPKLLIQFQNNGVVDDSQLPKDRFSAERLKGVDSTLKIQPAKLEDSAVYLCASSFDPSGRKSTDTQYFGPGTRLTVL.

This clonotype occurred many times. The gene calls are TRBV12-3 or TRBV12-4 and TRBJ2-3, with 8 bases that match TRBD2. J lost 4 bases, V lost 6 bases, and 9 bases had no gene match. The CDR3 contains 15 residues. CDR3 nucleotide sequence: TGTGCCAGCAGCTGGACTAGCAGTTGGCCAGATACGCAGTATTTT. Amino acids: CASSWTSSWPDTQYF.